This TCR beta chain was obtained from a study of cytomegalovirus exposure and HLA in healthy donors. Findings of the study overall: Published work reported that the classifier diagnosed cytomegalovirus status with high specificity and sensitivity. Most sequenced TCRs were rare (though some public TCRs occurred in many donors).

Produced via immunoSEQ multiplex PCR; TCRdb's table is partial and in-frame only. Seen here are 100,000 to 150,000 clones, over 85% observed once, and the top ten hold 1.9%. The germline V gene has CDR1 MNHNS and CDR2 SASEGT. The CDR3 is made up of 12 amino acids. V dropped 6 bases and J dropped 3; count of bases not matched to a gene: 2. With regard to this clone: Its antigen is not identified.

The genes are TRBV6-1 and TRBJ2-7, with 7 bases aligning to TRBD1. This clonotype was sampled from a woman aged 18-35 years in good health and CMV-seronegative. The sequenced material came from PBMCs. CDR3 DNA: TGTGCCAGCAGACGACAGGGCTACGAGCAGTACTTC. Amino acids: CASRRQGYEQYF.